Presented here are 17 T cell receptor beta chains from one specimen sequenced in a study of T cells in Graves' hyperthyroidism and ophthalmopathy. Amplified TCR beta CDR3 regions came from RNA transcripts. The study used the HTBI primer set for a first-round RT-PCR of the TCR CDR3. MiXCR, applied by TCRdb to the multiplex PCR reads, yields one record per CDR3 protein. The sample yields about 640,000 distinct CDR3 sequences, roughly 20% seen once. The sample consisted of blood. Receptors were obtained from a man aged 25 to 40 with Graves' ophthalmopathy.

The chain recombines TRBV20-1 with TRBJ1-6; D gene ambiguous. Trimming removed 2 bases at V and 5 bases at J, with 10 bases between. CDR1 DFQATT and CDR2 SNEGSKA come from the germline V gene (reference sequence). The length of the CDR3 is 14 residues. CDR3 nucleotide sequence: TGCAGTGCTAGATCGGGGAGCAATAATTCACCCCTCCACTTT. Its protein product is CSARSGSNNSPLHF.

This clonotype was counted between two and nine times. This rearrangement joins TRBV24-1 to TRBJ1-6; TRBD1 matches at 12 bases. Germline V CDR1 and CDR2: KGHDR, SFDVKD. V was pared by 1 base and J by 5 bases, with 2 bases of the junction left unmatched. The CDR3 contains 17 residues. The CDR3 loop reads CATSDFRDRGHNSPLHF. The CDR3 region has the DNA TGTGCCACCAGTGATTTCAGGGACAGGGGGCATAATTCACCCCTCCACTTT.

This clonotype was observed many times. The genes are TRBV18 and TRBJ2-7; either TRBD1 or TRBD2 may fit D (5 bases each). V lost 5 bases and J lost 4, with 15 bases in between. This CDR3 has 14 residues. Germline CDR1 is KGHSH and CDR2 is LQKENI. For the CDR3, the DNA is TGTGCCAGCTCAGCGGAGGCGACAGTTTACGAGCAGTACTTC. Protein: CASSAEATVYEQYF. Using reference TRBV18 and TRBJ2-7 for the parts outside the CDR3, the full variable domain is NAGVMQNPRHLVRRRGQEARLRCSPMKGHSHVYWYRQLPEEGLKFMVYLQKENIIDESGMPKERFSAEFPKEGPSILRIQQVVRGDSAAYFCASSAEATVYEQYFGPGTRLTVT.

This chain links TRBV5-6 with TRBJ2-7, with 13 bases lining up with TRBD2. The CDR3 is 17 amino acids. With V trimmed by 5 bases and J by 1 base, 9 bases remained unmatched. The germline CDR1 and CDR2 sequences are SGHDT and YYEEEE. The CDR3 DNA is TGTGCCAGCAGTATCGGGACTAGCGGGATAGTGTCCTACGAGCAGTACTTC. Translating it yields CASSIGTSGIVSYEQYF.

This sequence joins TRBV7-9 and TRBJ2-3; TRBD1 or TRBD2 may be the D gene (5 bases each). The ends were cut back, 5 bases at V and 2 bases at J, with 14 bases in the middle. The CDR3 is made up of 15 amino acids. Germline V CDR1 and CDR2: SEHNR, FQNEAQ (reference sequence). CDR3 nucleotides: TGTGCCAGCAGCGCCGTATGGGGGATCACAGATACGCAGTATTTT. Translating gives CASSAVWGITDTQYF.

This clonotype has only a few counts. The chain recombines TRBV27 with TRBJ1-1; 7 nucleotides line up with TRBD1. The V gene end was trimmed by 5 bases and the J gene end by 1 base; junction bases not matched to a gene: 7. The CDR3 contains 15 residues. Per germline, CDR1 MNHEY and CDR2 SMNVEV (reference sequence). The CDR3 here is CASSHRTGGNTEAFF. As DNA, the CDR3 is TGTGCCAGCAGTCATAGGACAGGCGGGAACACTGAAGCTTTCTTT.

The sample holds many counts of this clonotype. V is TRBV5-1 and J is TRBJ2-7; D is undetermined. This CDR3 is built from 12 residues. Trimming took off 4 bases at V and 2 bases at J, with 7 bases between the two ends. Germline lookup yields CDR1 SGHRS and CDR2 YFSETQ. CDR3 coding DNA: TGCGCCAGCAGCGATCGAGCCTACGAGCAGTACTTC. Protein product: CASSDRAYEQYF.

The rearrangement joins TRBV9 to TRBJ2-1; a weak D match, TRBD2 (7 bases). CDR1 is SGDLS, CDR2 YYNGEE, per germline. The ends were cut back, 2 bases at V and 4 bases at J, with 22 bases in the middle. The CDR3 extends over 18 amino acids. CDR3 loop: CASSVGHGGLAVYNEQFF. The CDR3, as DNA: TGTGCCAGCAGCGTCGGCCATGGGGGCCTAGCGGTTTACAATGAGCAGTTCTTC. Supplemented by reference TRBV9 and TRBJ2-1, the full variable domain reads DSGVTQTPKHLITATGQRVTLRCSPRSGDLSVYWYQQSLDQGLQFLIQYYNGEERAKGNILERFSAQQFPDLHSELNLSSLELGDSALYFCASSVGHGGLAVYNEQFFGPGTRLTVL.

This clonotype was recorded once. A much larger clone lies one base from this, so it may be a read error. The chain has TRBV27 and TRBJ1-1, with a tentative D call TRBD1 (5 bases). Germline V gene sequence: CDR1 MNHEY, CDR2 SMNVEV (reference sequence). The CDR3 contains 14 residues. The CDR3 DNA sequence: TGTGCCAGCAGTTTTATAGGGGATAGAACTGATGCTTTCTTT. It translates to CASSFIGDRTDAFF.

This clonotype was detected ten times or more. This chain links TRBV12-3 or TRBV12-4 with TRBJ2-7, with unresolved D. The CDR3 is 14 residues long. Trimming shortened V by 6 bases and J by 5 bases, and 17 bases separated the two germline ends. The CDR3: CASSQTDVSHEQYF. The DNA of the CDR3 is TGTGCCAGCAGCCAAACCGACGTAAGCCACGAGCAGTACTTC.

This clonotype was observed many times. The V gene is TRBV2, the J gene TRBJ2-5; 8 positions match TRBD1. Germline V lookup: CDR1 SNHLY, CDR2 FYNNEI. The CDR3 totals 15 residues. Trimming took 2 bases from V and 5 from J; bases not matched to a gene: 7. The CDR3 region has the DNA TGTGCCAGCAGTGAACAGGCAGGGGGCTGGGAGACCCAGTACTTC. This codes for CASSEQAGGWETQYF.

This clonotype occurred a few times. The chain joins TRBV2 to TRBJ1-5; D may be TRBD1 (5 bases). CDR1 SNHLY and CDR2 FYNNEI come from the germline V gene. V gave up 6 bases and J gave up 5 bases, with 11 bases separating them. This CDR3 has 13 residues. CDR3 sequence (DNA): TGTGCCAGCAGCCGCAGGGCCGATCAGCCCCAGCATTTT. Translating it yields CASSRRADQPQHF.

This clonotype was recorded at least ten times. V usage is TRBV18 and J usage is TRBJ1-5; no clear D. The V gene's germline CDR1 is KGHSH and CDR2 LQKENI. CDR3 length equals 13 residues. The V end was cut by 4 bases, the J end by 6 bases, with 10 bases between. The CDR3 region is CASSRGAGQPQHF. CDR3 DNA: TGTGCCAGCTCACGAGGCGCGGGTCAGCCCCAGCATTTT. The full variable domain, with the rest looked up from reference TRBV18 and TRBJ1-5, is NAGVMQNPRHLVRRRGQEARLRCSPMKGHSHVYWYRQLPEEGLKFMVYLQKENIIDESGMPKERFSAEFPKEGPSILRIQQVVRGDSAAYFCASSRGAGQPQHFGDGTRLSIL.

This clonotype was seen more than once but under ten times. V usage is TRBV6-2 or TRBV6-3 and J usage is TRBJ1-2, with D hard to call. Trimming stripped 2 bases from V and 4 bases from J, with 11 bases between. The CDR3 sequence is 14 residues long. Germline lookup yields CDR1 MNHEY and CDR2 SVGEGT. The CDR3 DNA reads as TGTGCCAGCAGTTACCCCTCGACCAGCTATGGCTACACCTTC. Translation: CASSYPSTSYGYTF.

In its sample, this clonotype was seen many times. The chain carries TRBV2 and TRBJ2-1, with D perhaps TRBD1 or TRBD2 (7 bases each). Germline V gene sequence: CDR1 SNHLY, CDR2 FYNNEI. V shed 10 bases and J shed 8 bases, with 18 bases lying between them. There are 13 residues in the CDR3. CDR3 region: CAKNQGGLHEQFF. Here the CDR3 DNA reads TGTGCCAAGAATCAGGGGGGGCTCCATGAGCAGTTCTTC. The whole variable domain, remainder taken from reference TRBV2 and TRBJ2-1, is EPEVTQTPSHQVTQMGQEVILRCVPISNHLYFYWYRQILGQKVEFLVSFYNNEISEKSEIFDDQFSVERPDGSNFTLKIRSTKLEDSAMYFCAKNQGGLHEQFFGPGTRLTVL.

In this sample, this clonotype turned up many times. The chain couples TRBV6-2 or TRBV6-3 to TRBJ1-1; D possibly corresponds to TRBD1 (5 bases). The CDR3 has 15 amino acids. The germline V gene has CDR1 MNHEY and CDR2 SVGEGT. Trimming left V 8 bases short and J 1 base short, with 17 bases between. As DNA, the CDR3 is TGTGCCAGCTCAGTTACCGGGGGGAAGAACACTGAAGCTTTCTTT. Translating gives CASSVTGGKNTEAFF.

The rearrangement links TRBV7-9 to TRBJ2-2; possibly TRBD1 or TRBD2 for D (5 bases each). V was clipped by 5 bases and J by 13 bases, with 14 bases between them. This CDR3 is 12 amino acids long. Germline V gene data show CDR1 as SEHNR and CDR2 as FQNEAQ (reference sequence). CDR3 DNA sequence: TGTGCCAGCAGCCACACGGGACGCGGGCTGTTTTTT. It is translated as CASSHTGRGLFF.